What follows is one T cell receptor (beta chain) and its context. A junction boundary mismatches the germline segment, possibly from a read error. This entry belongs to a study of T cell repertoires in cytomegalovirus infection. This CDR3 contains 14 residues. MiXCR, run by TCRdb on the reads, gives a single entry per CDR3 protein. The profile shows 350,000 to 550,000 distinct CDR3 sequences, 31% of them singletons. The sequence came from a human donor in good health (CMV status not recorded). Some clones in this sample may be carry-over from other donors' samples. Source material: PBMCs. This chain links TRBV12-3 or TRBV12-4 with TRBJ1-6; D is unresolved. The DNA for the CDR3 is TGTGCCAGGAGTTCCCGGGCCCTTAATTCACCCCTCCACTTT. Translation: CARSSRALNSPLHF.